This TCR beta chain was identified in a study of Ad26.COV2.S vaccination and SARS-CoV-2 variants. Study-wide findings and caveats: Considerable breadth of spike-specific CD8+ and CD4+ T cell responses has reportedly been documented following vaccination.

Specified treatment: about 20 received Ad26.COV2.S at low or high dose, single or two shots; roughly 5 received placebo; per-sample allocation not given. Sampling happened 63 days after the first vaccine or placebo injection. It was an adult aged 18-55 years in Boston who was the donor. The study used a vaccine consisting of an Ad26 vector that expressed Wuhan-strain SARS-CoV-2 spike. Repertoires were generated with immunoSEQ multiplex PCR, while TCRdb's copy carries only in-frame clones and drops some. Of 350,000 to 450,000 clones listed, around four fifths are singletons. Points on this clone: Its specificity is not known.

Germline V gene sequence: CDR1 MNHEY, CDR2 SVGEGT. The germline V and J ends were trimmed by 5 bases and 1 base, with 8 bases remaining between them. This CDR3 spans 13 amino acids. This TCR was recovered from a person between 18 and 60 years old who received the Ad26.COV2.S COVID-19 vaccine or a placebo. The chain combines TRBV6-2 or TRBV6-3 with TRBJ1-1; D not resolved. This sample comprised peripheral blood, obtained in a trial of Ad26.COV2.S vaccine versus placebo. The CDR3 DNA follows: TGTGCCAGCAGTAAGATCCAGAACACTGAAGCTTTCTTT. Protein sequence: CASSKIQNTEAFF.